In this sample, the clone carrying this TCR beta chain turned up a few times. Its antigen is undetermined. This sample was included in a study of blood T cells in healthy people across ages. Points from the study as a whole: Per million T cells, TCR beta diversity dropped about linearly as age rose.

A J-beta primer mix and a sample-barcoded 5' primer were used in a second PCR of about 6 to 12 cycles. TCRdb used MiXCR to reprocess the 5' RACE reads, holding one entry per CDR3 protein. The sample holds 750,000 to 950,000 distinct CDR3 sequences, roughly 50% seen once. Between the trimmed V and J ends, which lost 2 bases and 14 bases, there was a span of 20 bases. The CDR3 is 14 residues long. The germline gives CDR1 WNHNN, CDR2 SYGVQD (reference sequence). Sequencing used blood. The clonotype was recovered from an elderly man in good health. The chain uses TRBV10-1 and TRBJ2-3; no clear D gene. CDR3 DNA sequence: TGCGCCAGCAGTGAGAACTCCGCGCCGAAATACGCGTATTTT. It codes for CASSENSAPKYAYF.